The 24 T cell receptor beta chains below all came from one sample that was sequenced in a study of regulatory T cells in long-lasting Graves disease. The time point denotes: newly diagnosed GD, antithyroid drugs for less than 3 months. Making the TCR library involved RNA that had been extracted from PBMCs. According to the study, TCR beta libraries were built with iRepertoire HTBI primers and CDR3-region Arm-PCR. TCRdb used MiXCR to reprocess the multiplex PCR reads, holding one entry per CDR3 protein. The sample contains more than 450,000 distinct CDR3 sequences, around 12% of which appear only once. The same specimen was also included in a second study, on T cells in Graves' hyperthyroidism and ophthalmopathy.

The sequences come from peripheral blood mononuclear cells (PBMCs), collected at new diagnosis, from a patient treated with antithyroid drugs. All receptors come from a woman aged 30 to 39 with Graves disease.

About this clonotype: A single base is all that separates this from a far larger clone, so a read error is likely. The chain carries TRBV30 and TRBJ2-4, with D unclear. CDR1 and CDR2 from the germline V gene are GTSNPN and SVGIG (reference sequence). The CDR3 spans 11 residues. Trimming removed 1 base at V and 13 bases at J, with 11 bases between. CDR3: CAWSAYDEQYF. In DNA, the CDR3 is TGTGCCTGGAGTGCCTACGATGAGCAGTACTTC.

This clonotype has ten or more counts. This sequence joins TRBV3-1 and TRBJ2-3; D tentatively reads TRBD1 or TRBD2 (5 bases each). CDR3 length: 15 residues. V lost 4 bases to trimming and J lost 7 bases, with 18 bases between them. Germline lookup yields CDR1 LGHDT and CDR2 YNNKEL (reference sequence). CDR3 coding DNA: TGTGCCAGCAGCCCACCGGGACCCAGGTTTAATACGCAGTATTTT. Translating gives CASSPPGPRFNTQYF.

The V gene is TRBV13, the J gene TRBJ2-7; 8 bases map to TRBD2. CDR3 length equals 15 residues. Germline CDR1 reads PRHDT; CDR2 reads FYEKMQ (reference sequence). With V trimmed by 0 bases and J by 4 bases, 5 bases remained unmatched. The CDR3 nucleotides read TGTGCCAGCAGCTTAGGACCTAGCGGGTGGTACGAGCAGTACTTC. This gives the protein CASSLGPSGWYEQYF. Filled out from reference TRBV13 and TRBJ2-7, the complete variable domain reads AAGVIQSPRHLIKEKRETATLKCYPIPRHDTVYWYQQGPGQDPQFLISFYEKMQSDKGSIPDRFSAQQFSDYHSELNMSSLELGDSALYFCASSLGPSGWYEQYFGPGTRLTVT.

This clonotype was detected only a few times. The V and J genes are TRBV9 and TRBJ1-2, with D maybe TRBD1 (5 bases). Germline values: CDR1 SGDLS, CDR2 YYNGEE. V lost 0 bases to trimming and J lost 8 bases, with 14 bases between them. The CDR3 contains 14 residues. In DNA, the CDR3 is TGTGCCAGCAGCGTAGGATCGGGGGGATACGGCTACACCTTC. It encodes CASSVGSGGYGYTF.

Only one count was recorded for this clonotype. This could be a read error, since a much larger clone is one nucleotide away. The V gene is TRBV28, the J gene TRBJ2-3, with D unclear. Trimming cost V 7 bases and J 4 bases, with 18 bases left between them. The CDR3 is 15 residues long. The V gene's germline CDR1 is MDHEN and CDR2 SYDVKM. The CDR3 DNA follows: TGTGCCAGCAAACCGACCGGATCCGGCGCAGATACGCAGTATTTT. It encodes CASKPTGSGADTQYF.

This clonotype appeared many times. The V and J genes are TRBV7-9 and TRBJ1-1; D might be TRBD1 (6 bases). With 7 bases removed from V and 8 bases from J, the gap between germline ends came to 17 bases. This CDR3 is 13 amino acids long. Germline V lookup: CDR1 SEHNR, CDR2 FQNEAQ (reference sequence). In DNA form, the CDR3 reads TGTGCCAGCAAGCTGACGGGCAGGGGAGAAGCTTTCTTT. Protein: CASKLTGRGEAFF. Full variable domain (rest looked up from reference TRBV7-9 and TRBJ1-1): DTGVSQNPRHKITKRGQNVTFRCDPISEHNRLYWYRQTLGQGPEFLTYFQNEAQLEKSRLLSDRFSAERPKGSFSTLEIQRTEQGDSAMYLCASKLTGRGEAFFGQGTRLTVV.

V gene TRBV6-2 or TRBV6-3 combines with J gene TRBJ2-1, with D tentatively TRBD1 or TRBD2 (5 bases each). The germline V gene encodes CDR1 MNHEY and CDR2 SVGEGT. This CDR3 has 14 amino acids. V lost 7 bases to trimming and J lost 0 bases, with 10 bases between them. CDR3 sequence: CASKGDSSYNEQFF. The CDR3 bases are TGTGCCAGCAAGGGAGACAGCTCCTACAATGAGCAGTTCTTC.

This clonotype was seen ten or more times. V gene TRBV7-3 combines with J gene TRBJ2-5, with TRBD2 identical over 11 bases. J was trimmed by 4 bases and V by 3 bases; bases with no gene match: 4. Germline loops: CDR1 SGHTA, CDR2 FQGTGA. The CDR3 runs to 15 residues. The CDR3 DNA follows: TGTGCCAGCAGCTTGACTAGCGGGACTGCAGAGACCCAGTACTTC. Translating gives CASSLTSGTAETQYF.

This clonotype came up many times. The rearrangement uses TRBV30 and TRBJ2-7; the match to TRBD2 covers 9 bases. The V segment lost 4 bases and the J segment 7 bases; nucleotides outside the gene matches: 5. The CDR3 totals 12 residues. Germline loops: CDR1 GTSNPN, CDR2 SVGIG (reference sequence). The CDR3 DNA reads as TGTGCCTGGATAGTAGCGGGAGAGGAGCAGTACTTC. It specifies CAWIVAGEEQYF.

In its sample, this clonotype was seen many times. The rearrangement uses TRBV30 and TRBJ2-3; D is unresolved. Germline CDR1 and CDR2: GTSNPN and SVGIG (reference sequence). V lost 0 bases to trimming and J lost 6 bases, with 10 bases between them. This CDR3 has 13 amino acids. The CDR3 region has the DNA TGTGCCTGGAGTGTGTATCGAAGGGATACGCAGTATTTT. Translating gives CAWSVYRRDTQYF.

This clonotype was seen repeatedly, ten times or more. The chain joins TRBV19 to TRBJ1-1; a weak D match, TRBD1 (5 bases). Trimming pared 3 bases from V and 5 bases from J, leaving 22 bases between. The CDR3 is 17 amino acids. Per germline, CDR1 LNHDA and CDR2 SQIVND (reference sequence). The CDR3 spells CASSMRARGALETEAFF. CDR3 nucleotides: TGTGCCAGTAGTATGAGGGCGCGCGGGGCCTTAGAGACTGAAGCTTTCTTT.

Only one count was recorded for this clonotype. With only one base between it and a far larger clone, this is likely a read error. The chain uses TRBV7-2 and TRBJ2-3, with D possibly matching TRBD2 (6 bases). The germline CDR1 and CDR2 sequences are SGHTA and FQGNSA. CDR3 length: 17 amino acids. V lost 2 bases and J lost 0, with 15 bases in between. CDR3 region: CASSLLGPGTSTDTQYF. In DNA, the CDR3 is TGTGCCAGCAGCTTATTAGGGCCCGGGACTAGCACAGATACGCAGTATTTT.

This clonotype has only a few counts. This rearrangement joins TRBV7-3 to TRBJ2-5, with a weak D call TRBD2 (5 bases). CDR3 size: 16 residues. Germline V gives CDR1 SGHTA, CDR2 FQGTGA. V lost 4 bases and J 2 bases, leaving 17 bases between the germline ends. CDR3: CASSSRPRGGQETQYF. The DNA for the CDR3 is TGTGCCAGCAGCTCGAGGCCCAGAGGAGGACAAGAGACCCAGTACTTC.

This rearrangement joins TRBV5-4 to TRBJ2-1, with D possibly matching TRBD2 (5 bases). The germline V gene encodes CDR1 SGHNT and CDR2 YYREEE (reference sequence). The CDR3 is 14 residues long. V gave up 1 base and J gave up 9 bases, with 14 bases separating them. The CDR3 region is CASSLSRLEGEQFF. The CDR3 DNA follows: TGTGCCAGCAGCTTGTCCAGGCTTGAGGGTGAGCAGTTCTTC.

This clonotype occurred a few times. This CDR3 reads CASSVGDETQYF. In nucleotides, the CDR3 is TGTGCCAGCAGCGTAGGTGATGAGACCCAGTACTTC. V and J are TRBV9 and TRBJ2-5, with D hard to call. This CDR3 contains 12 residues. Per the germline V gene, CDR1 is SGDLS and CDR2 is YYNGEE. Deletions cut 0 bases from V and 5 bases from J, with 5 bases between.

This clonotype came up many times. This sequence joins TRBV20-1 and TRBJ1-6, with D hard to call. V lost 3 bases, J lost 7 bases, and 13 bases lay in between. This CDR3 has 14 amino acids. Germline CDR1 and CDR2: DFQATT and SNEGSKA (reference sequence). The CDR3 DNA reads as TGCAGTGCTAGGCCGCTAGGGCGAAATTCACCCCTCCACTTT. Translation gives CSARPLGRNSPLHF.

The rearrangement links TRBV19 to TRBJ2-7; 8 bases are shared with TRBD1. The CDR3 loop spans 16 amino acids. The junction had 11 bases not matched to a gene; V was cut back by 5 bases and J by 2 bases. CDR1 and CDR2 from the germline V gene are LNHDA and SQIVND (reference sequence). The CDR3 reads CASSPQGNRGTYEQYF. CDR3 nucleotides: TGTGCCAGTAGTCCCCAAGGTAACAGGGGGACCTACGAGCAGTACTTC. Using reference TRBV19 and TRBJ2-7 for the parts outside the CDR3, the full variable domain is DGGITQSPKYLFRKEGQNVTLSCEQNLNHDAMYWYRQDPGQGLRLIYYSQIVNDFQKGDIAEGYSVSREKKESFPLTVTSAQKNPTAFYLCASSPQGNRGTYEQYFGPGTRLTVT.

This clonotype was observed many times. The chain employs TRBV2 and TRBJ2-1, with D tentatively TRBD1 or TRBD2 (5 bases each). The CDR3 sequence is 16 residues long. Trimming pared 8 bases from V and 2 bases from J, leaving 19 bases between. Germline V gives CDR1 SNHLY, CDR2 FYNNEI. As DNA, the CDR3 is TGTGCCAGCTGGGGGAGAAAAGGACATGCCTACAATGAGCAGTTCTTC. It is translated as CASWGRKGHAYNEQFF. Together with reference TRBV2 and TRBJ2-1, the CDR3 gives the full variable domain: EPEVTQTPSHQVTQMGQEVILRCVPISNHLYFYWYRQILGQKVEFLVSFYNNEISEKSEIFDDQFSVERPDGSNFTLKIRSTKLEDSAMYFCASWGRKGHAYNEQFFGPGTRLTVL.

This clonotype has just one count. This may arise from a read error, as a much more abundant clone is one base away. This CDR3 fails to terminate in the conserved phenylalanine or tryptophan, so it likely reflects a read error. V is TRBV28 and J is TRBJ2-7, with D perhaps TRBD1 (5 bases). Germline CDR1 MDHEN, CDR2 SYDVKM. Between the trimmed V and J ends, which lost 2 bases and 3 bases, there was a span of 8 bases. This CDR3 comprises 13 residues. CDR3 in DNA: TGTGCCAGCAGTTTACACAGGAACTACGAGCAGTACTCC. This translates into CASSLHRNYEQYS.

The table lists this clonotype with many counts. The chain joins TRBV3-1 to TRBJ2-4; possible D gene TRBD1, 6 bases. Germline values: CDR1 LGHDT, CDR2 YNNKEL (reference sequence). The CDR3 is 15 residues long. Between the trimmed V and J ends, which lost 0 bases and 7 bases, there was a span of 13 bases. The CDR3 loop is CASSQERARGNIQYF. DNA for the CDR3: TGTGCCAGCAGCCAAGAACGGGCGAGGGGGAACATTCAGTACTTC.

This clonotype was seen at least ten times. The rearrangement uses TRBV7-3 and TRBJ2-1; perhaps D is TRBD1 or TRBD2 (6 bases each). CDR1 and CDR2 (germline): SGHTA, FQGTGA. Trimming shortened V by 0 bases and J by 5 bases, and 17 bases separated the two germline ends. There are 17 residues in the CDR3. This CDR3 is CASSLTGGEAWDNEQFF. CDR3 DNA: TGTGCCAGCAGCTTAACGGGGGGCGAGGCCTGGGACAATGAGCAGTTCTTC.

At least ten counts were recorded for this clonotype. The chain combines TRBV29-1 with TRBJ2-1; D gene unclear. CDR3 length: 12 amino acids. Trimming shortened V by 0 bases and J by 6 bases, and 6 bases separated the two germline ends. CDR1 and CDR2 (germline): SQVTM, ANQGSEA. CDR3 in DNA: TGCAGCGTTGAAGACCAGTTCAATGAGCAGTTCTTC. Translation: CSVEDQFNEQFF.

The table lists this clonotype with many counts. V is TRBV15 and J is TRBJ1-5; no reliable D call. Trimming pared 0 bases from V and 0 bases from J, leaving 9 bases between. Germline loops: CDR1 LNHNV, CDR2 YYDKDF (reference sequence). CDR3 size: 16 residues. The CDR3 DNA reads as TGTGCCACCAGCAGAGAGGTCCCTTATAGCAATCAGCCCCAGCATTTT. It yields the protein CATSREVPYSNQPQHF.

This clonotype has a handful of counts. The chain couples TRBV28 to TRBJ2-1; no firm D call. This CDR3 contains 12 residues. V lost 3 bases, J lost 9 bases, and 9 bases lay in between. Per the germline V gene, CDR1 is MDHEN and CDR2 is SYDVKM. CDR3 sequence reads: CASSLEWGEQFF. The DNA for the CDR3 is TGTGCCAGCAGTTTGGAATGGGGTGAGCAGTTCTTC.